Described below is a single T cell receptor beta chain sequence and its context. What it binds is not known. This specimen belongs to a study of beta chain features in type 1 diabetes. Notes on the study in general: Within each of all four CD4+ subsets, Type 1 diabetes patients had TCRB CDR3s that were moderately but significantly shorter. PCR, the amplification step, might favor shorter templates, equally in patients and controls.

cDNA synthesis used the whole RNA isolate, giving expressed TCRB sequences. The protocol was immunoSEQ multiplex PCR, while the TCRdb copy is restricted to in-frame clones and leaves out a portion. The data show roughly 160,000 clones, about 8.1% seen once. CDR1 is SGHTA, CDR2 FQGNSA, per germline. V was trimmed by 1 base and J by 4 bases, leaving 11 bases between them. This CDR3 contains 14 residues. The J gene is TRBJ2-7, the V gene TRBV7-2; D is possibly TRBD1 (5 bases). The receptor was isolated from a woman aged 18-29 years with type 1 diabetes. Sequencing was carried out using central memory CD4+ T cells from blood. CDR3 amino acids: CASSLGQIEYEQYF. The CDR3 DNA follows: TGTGCCAGCAGCTTAGGACAGATCGAATACGAGCAGTACTTC.